This T cell receptor (beta chain) originates from a study of identical twins. Study-wide points: Invariant MAIT and iNKT cells may have partly biased zero-insertion analyses.

Only healthy Caucasians were included as donors. With regard to this clonotype: What it binds is not known.

CDR3 length equals 15 residues. CDR1 and CDR2 from the germline V gene are SGHAT and FQNNGV. V shed 5 bases and J shed 3 bases, with 13 bases lying between them. Unique molecular identifiers were present on the cDNA, which also gained a universal primer site by template switching. TCRdb called the 5' RACE reads again in MiXCR, with one record for every CDR3 protein. The table records some 1,600,000 distinct CDR3 sequences, under 35% of them present only once. This receptor was taken from a newborn girl in good health. Source material: cord blood. V is TRBV11-2 and J is TRBJ2-2; no clear D gene. CDR3 DNA: TGTGCCAGCAGCCCCGCCAGGCCAGACACCGGGGAGCTGTTTTTT. Its protein product is CASSPARPDTGELFF.